This is a list of T cell receptor beta chains from one sample in a study of beta chain features in type 1 diabetes. Libraries were prepared by immunoSEQ multiplex PCR; TCRdb keeps only in-frame clonotypes and omits some of them. The sample lists 50,000 or so clones; about 40% were seen once. Specimen: Tregs from blood. The receptors were sampled from a man in his thirties or forties with type 1 diabetes. The CDR3 runs from the conserved cysteine through the conserved F or W.

v_call	cdr3_length	cdr3_aa
TRBV6-1	14	CASRDLGRGTEAFF
TRBV13	14	CASSLDKMNTEAFF
TRBV6-1	15	CASSVGVAGNDEQYF
TRBV9	14	CASSVLGSSYEQYF
TRBV23-1	17	CASSQLDRAPNTGELFF
TRBV6-6	14	CASSLGQIGAPQHF
TRBV7-2	13	CASSFQINQPQHF
TRBV25-1	14	CASSEGYSNQPQHF
TRBV18	14	CASSPGQMNTEAFF
TRBV28	14	CASAGGTPSKEQYF
TRBV7-2	14	CASSSFGQAREQYF
TRBV28	15	CASSSSGTGGHEQYF
TRBV6-1	14	CASRDAGTSYEQFF
TRBV28	13	CASQSGMRTEAFF
TRBV7-2	15	CASSARAGSNQPQHF
TRBV19	16	CASSIGSGSGDNEQFF
TRBV27	14	CASSAWAGPDTQYF
TRBV7-9	12	CASRDGTGAKFF
TRBV19	17	CASSIVPRTGRGTEAFF
TRBV6-5	12	CASSDQGRGYTF
TRBV2	13	CASSGGAKETQYF
TRBV19	15	CASSMRPGSNTEAFF
TRBV5-1	14	CASSLTGGSEKLFF
TRBV11-1	12	CASSSSYYGYTF
TRBV19	14	CASSPGGAGNIQYF
TRBV6-1	15	CASSAGLAGYNEQFF
TRBV5-1	13	CASSSRAGDTQYF
TRBV28	17	CASSSSGRSVWSYEQYF
TRBV6-6	16	CASSYRTSGYEETQYF
TRBV4-3	18	CASSQDVFPRSSYNEQFF
TRBV6-1	14	CASSLFAVQETQYF
TRBV5-1	18	CASSLQTGGALTNEKLFF
TRBV2	16	CASSEAGRLSYNEQFF
TRBV7-2	15	CASSLDGGATYEQYF
TRBV13	16	CASSLTGTGGGYEQYF
TRBV15	15	CATSRLAGGADTQYF
TRBV18	14	CASSRGTAEYEQYF
TRBV4-3	13	CASSGDRDGELFF
TRBV30	14	CAWRRTGSGNTIYF
TRBV4-1	17	CASSQRGTQDNTGELFF
TRBV14	14	CASSRPGWTGELFF
TRBV5-1	15	CASSPMTLSTDTQYF